This TCR delta chain was captured in a study of Vδ1+ human thymocytes. Study results and caveats: Thymic TRG and TRD repertoires appeared highly polyclonal, with Gaussian CDR3 length distributions. TRG sequences recurred across donors, whereas TRD sequences stayed essentially private. Around 20% of thymic delta-chain sequences were Vdelta2, with few Vdelta3, unlike blood Vdelta1+ controls.

As regards this clone: Its cognate antigen is unknown.

Extracted RNA was reverse transcribed into cDNA. Multiplex PCR used pooled V-gene forward primers and a constant-region reverse primer to amplify CDR3s. TCRdb fed the multiplex PCR reads to CATT. The table shows over 65,000 delta-chain clones, with approximately 37% occurring only once. The sorted cells were CD3+ Vdelta1+ Vdelta2- thymocytes from alphabeta-depleted thymus. Vdelta1+ thymocyte sorts reached between roughly 96% and 99.6% purity. Germline CDR1 reads TSWWSYY; CDR2 reads QGS. The CDR3 is 15 amino acids. Trimming pared 4 bases from V and 1 base from J, leaving 13 bases between. The sequencing sample was made of Vdelta1+ gamma-delta thymocytes from the thymus. The subset here: FACS-sorted CD3+ TCRalphabeta- TCRVdelta1+ TCRVdelta2- thymocytes. The V gene is TRDV1, the J gene TRDJ1, with D hard to call. The TCR was taken from a boy less than two years old who had congenital heart surgery. The chain's CDR3 is CALGAVPGLTDKLIF. Written as DNA, the CDR3 is TGTGCTCTTGGGGCGGTTCCGGGGCTCACCGATAAACTCATCTTT.